The source of this T cell receptor beta chain is a study of blood T cells in healthy people across ages. Findings and limits, study-wide: Changes seen in expanded clonotypes were possibly confounded by donor CMV status left unknown.

This clonotype was recorded many times. Its antigen is unidentified. A minimum of 6 micrograms of total RNA was extracted per sample. Next came a second PCR, run for about 6 to 12 cycles, which used a sample-barcoded 5' primer along with a J-beta primer mix. TCRdb ran MiXCR on the 5' RACE reads and lists one entry per CDR3 protein. The table has about 1.5 million distinct CDR3 sequences, around 40% seen once; the top ten hold about 4%. Germline values: CDR1 SGHTA, CDR2 FQGNSA. CDR3 size: 13 residues. V was cut by 1 base and J by 4 bases, with 5 bases left in between. The clonotype comes from a woman in her late teens or twenties in good health. The material sequenced was blood. J is TRBJ2-1 and V is TRBV7-2, with D uncertain. As DNA, the CDR3 is TGTGCCAGCAGCTTAGTGGGTTACAATGAGCAGTTCTTC. Translation: CASSLVGYNEQFF.